The clone carrying this T cell receptor beta chain was detected a few times. As handled by the study authors: Estimated nucleated cell counts came from reference gene primer amplification. Some clones are missing from TCRdb's copy, which holds only in-frame ones; the method was immunoSEQ multiplex PCR. From that table come the V and J calls and clone size; the DNA was used to work out D and trimming. The table lists about 95,000 clones, 84% of them singletons. The data are from a study of blood T cell repertoires in COVID-19. Looking at the study overall: The United States, Italy and Spain supplied acute and convalescent COVID-19 samples. From T cells, B-cell-depleted T cells, or PBMCs came the material, which was cDNA or gDNA.

The V gene end was trimmed by 2 bases and the J gene end by 4 bases; junction bases not matched to a gene: 8. The CDR3 length is 17 residues. CDR1 SGHNT and CDR2 YYREEE come from the germline V gene (reference sequence). The chain uses TRBV5-4 and TRBJ1-6; 8 bases are a match to TRBD1. The receptor was isolated from a human donor in a cohort sampled during active COVID-19. Specimen: peripheral blood. CDR3 amino acids: CASSLRTGLNYNSPLHF. The CDR3 DNA reads TGTGCCAGCAGCTTAAGGACAGGGCTAAATTATAATTCACCCCTCCACTTT.